The 23 T cell receptor beta chains below all came from one sample that was sequenced in a study of graft-versus-host responses after intestinal transplantation. Libraries were prepared by immunoSEQ multiplex PCR; TCRdb keeps only in-frame clonotypes and omits some of them. The sample shows around 87,000 clones, roughly 90% of them seen only once. The antigens of these receptors remain unknown. The sequenced sample was unstimulated CD8+ T cells sorted from spleen or lymph node cells, obtained before transplant. Receptors originate from a human donor who was the organ donor for an intestinal transplant.

This sequence joins TRBV14 and TRBJ2-7; 7 nucleotides align to TRBD1. The CDR3 has 14 residues. Germline V CDR1 and CDR2: SGHDN, FVKESK. J lost 4 bases, V lost 4 bases, and 7 bases had no gene match. As DNA, the CDR3 is TGTGCCAGCAGCCGGCGACAGGGTGAATACGAGCAGTACTTC. Protein sequence: CASSRRQGEYEQYF.

This rearrangement joins TRBV7-9 to TRBJ2-1, with TRBD2 as a possible D gene (6 bases). V was cut by 3 bases and J by 9 bases, with 12 bases left in between. This CDR3 is 13 amino acids long. CDR1 is SEHNR, CDR2 FQNEAQ, per germline (reference sequence). Written as DNA, the CDR3 is TGTGCCAGCAGCTTTTTCGTCGGGAGTGAGCAGTTCTTC. It yields the protein CASSFFVGSEQFF.

V usage is TRBV7-3 and J usage is TRBJ2-2, with D perhaps TRBD2 (6 bases). In germline, CDR1 is SGHTA, CDR2 FQGTGA. Trimming shortened V by 3 bases and J by 4 bases, and 15 bases separated the two germline ends. The CDR3 is 16 amino acids. CDR3 nucleotides: TGTGCCAGCAGCTTTCCTAGCGAGAGCGGCACCGGGGAGCTGTTTTTT. Residues: CASSFPSESGTGELFF.

The genes are TRBV2 and TRBJ2-3, with 9 nucleotides matching TRBD2. This CDR3 region has 15 residues. The trim removed 2 bases at V and 5 bases at J, leaving 5 bases unmatched. CDR1 is SNHLY, CDR2 FYNNEI, per germline. The CDR3 DNA is TGTGCCAGCAGTGAAAGCGGGGGGCGGGTAGATACGCAGTATTTT. This gives the protein CASSESGGRVDTQYF.

J is TRBJ1-5 and V is TRBV7-6; D perhaps matches TRBD1 (5 bases). Germline CDR1 and CDR2: SGHVS and FNYEAQ. CDR3 length: 19 residues. Trimming removed 0 bases from V and 0 bases from J, with 18 bases in between. The CDR3 is CASSLAPGEDLYSNQPQHF. The CDR3 DNA reads TGTGCCAGCAGCTTAGCTCCGGGGGAGGACCTTTATAGCAATCAGCCCCAGCATTTT.

J is TRBJ1-4 and V is TRBV19; the D gene is possibly TRBD1 (5 bases). Germline V gene data show CDR1 as LNHDA and CDR2 as SQIVND (reference sequence). The length of the CDR3 is 14 residues. The V gene lost 5 bases and the J gene lost 3 bases, with 10 bases spanning the gap. The CDR3 sequence: CASSWGVPNEKLFF. CDR3 coding DNA: TGTGCCAGTAGTTGGGGGGTTCCTAATGAAAAACTGTTTTTT.

This sequence joins TRBV9 and TRBJ1-2; 11 positions agree with TRBD1. Looked up from germline, CDR1 is SGDLS and CDR2 is YYNGEE. The CDR3 has 15 residues. Trimming removed 2 bases from V and 6 bases from J; junction bases left unmatched: 6. This CDR3 reads CASSVPPGQGDGYTF. The CDR3 DNA reads TGTGCCAGCAGCGTCCCACCGGGACAGGGGGATGGCTACACCTTC. Looking up the rest from reference TRBV9 and TRBJ1-2 gives the full variable domain: DSGVTQTPKHLITATGQRVTLRCSPRSGDLSVYWYQQSLDQGLQFLIQYYNGEERAKGNILERFSAQQFPDLHSELNLSSLELGDSALYFCASSVPPGQGDGYTFGSGTRLTVV.

The V call is TRBV11-2, the J call TRBJ1-1; D unresolved. This CDR3 spans 16 amino acids. Trimming pared 6 bases from V and 4 bases from J, leaving 21 bases between. Germline CDR1 is SGHAT and CDR2 is FQNNGV. CDR3 sequence (DNA): TGTGCCAGCAGTTCGGGCGGAGGTTTTTTCGGCACTGAAGCTTTCTTT. It encodes CASSSGGGFFGTEAFF.

This chain connects TRBV27 to TRBJ2-1, with 8 bases aligning to TRBD1. V was clipped by 6 bases and J by 10 bases; unmatched bases: 5. The CDR3 loop spans 12 amino acids. CDR1 is MNHEY, CDR2 SMNVEV, per germline (reference sequence). The CDR3 loop is CASSQTGAEQFF. The CDR3 region has the DNA TGTGCCAGCAGCCAGACAGGGGCCGAGCAGTTCTTC.

V and J are TRBV4-2 and TRBJ1-1; tentatively, D is TRBD1 (5 bases). The germline CDR1 and CDR2 sequences are LGHNA and YNFKEQ. The germline V and J ends were trimmed by 0 bases and 0 bases, with 14 bases remaining between them. The CDR3 is 17 residues long. The CDR3 nucleotides read TGTGCCAGCAGCCAAGAGTGGAGGGGCCTGCTGAACACTGAAGCTTTCTTT. Protein product: CASSQEWRGLLNTEAFF.

The chain links TRBV18 to TRBJ2-1, with D perhaps TRBD1 (5 bases). Germline V gives CDR1 KGHSH, CDR2 LQKENI. Trimming took off 2 bases at V and 5 bases at J, with 10 bases between the two ends. CDR3 size: 14 residues. CDR3 amino acids: CASSPWKGDNEQFF. As DNA, the CDR3 is TGTGCCAGCTCACCATGGAAAGGGGACAATGAGCAGTTCTTC.

V is TRBV19 and J is TRBJ1-1; D may be TRBD1 (6 bases). CDR3 size: 13 residues. Germline-derived CDR1 and CDR2 are LNHDA and SQIVND (reference sequence). The ends were cut back, 7 bases at V and 5 bases at J, with 14 bases in the middle. The CDR3 coding sequence is TGTGCCAGTACCACGGGGGGGGCGACTGAAGCTTTCTTT. Its translation: CASTTGGATEAFF.

The chain has TRBV11-2 and TRBJ2-3; 9 bases line up with TRBD2. The CDR3 length is 20 residues. Germline V CDR1 and CDR2: SGHAT, FQNNGV. The V and J ends lost 0 bases and 4 bases, in that order; junction bases with no gene match: 17. The chain's CDR3 is CASSLDVWWLGGGAADTQYF. The CDR3 DNA is TGTGCCAGCAGCTTAGATGTTTGGTGGCTGGGCGGGGGGGCCGCAGATACGCAGTATTTT.

The chain has TRBV27 and TRBJ2-3; D is unresolved. The V end lost 4 bases, the J end lost 3 bases, and 8 bases lay between the germline ends. The CDR3 has 13 amino acids. Per germline, CDR1 MNHEY and CDR2 SMNVEV (reference sequence). The CDR3 coding sequence is TGTGCCAGCAGTTCACTTCTTACAGATACGCAGTATTTT. It encodes CASSSLLTDTQYF.

The chain is built from TRBV7-9 and TRBJ2-7, with TRBD1 matching 7 bases. CDR1 and CDR2 from the germline V gene are SEHNR and FQNEAQ (reference sequence). The CDR3 is made up of 13 amino acids. The V segment lost 4 bases and the J segment 6 bases; nucleotides outside the gene matches: 6. In nucleotides, the CDR3 is TGTGCCAGCAGCTCCGGGACAGTCCCCGAGCAGTACTTC. Its translation: CASSSGTVPEQYF.

The CDR3 sequence: CASSPRDSGDTQYF. DNA for the CDR3: TGTGCCAGCAGCCCCCGGGACAGTGGAGATACGCAGTATTTT. The rearrangement joins TRBV4-2 to TRBJ2-3, with TRBD1 identical over 7 bases. This CDR3 spans 14 amino acids. Trimming removed 4 bases from V and 5 bases from J; junction bases left unmatched: 6. Germline V gene data show CDR1 as LGHNA and CDR2 as YNFKEQ.

The J gene is TRBJ1-6, the V gene TRBV6-5; D might be TRBD1 (6 bases). This CDR3 region has 13 residues. V lost 6 bases, J lost 13 bases, and 16 bases lay in between. Germline-derived CDR1 and CDR2 are MNHEY and SVGAGI. CDR3 nucleotide sequence: TGTGCCAGCAGCCATGGACAGTTATCGCCCCTCCACTTT. Protein product: CASSHGQLSPLHF.

A single count supports this clone. This sequence joins TRBV30 and TRBJ1-2, with TRBD1 matching over 7 bases. CDR3 length: 13 residues. Germline-derived CDR1 and CDR2 are GTSNPN and SVGIG (reference sequence). Trimming at V came to 4 bases and at J to 8 bases, leaving 10 bases not matched to a gene. CDR3 in amino acids: CAWIRQGDKGYTF. The CDR3 coding sequence is TGTGCCTGGATACGGCAGGGGGATAAGGGCTACACCTTC.

The chain employs TRBV11-2 and TRBJ2-2, with 7 bases identical to TRBD1. V shed 1 base and J 6 bases; nucleotides not matched to a gene: 8. The CDR3 contains 16 residues. Germline lookup yields CDR1 SGHAT and CDR2 FQNNGV. The CDR3 here is CASSLGPTGLAGELFF. Here the CDR3 DNA reads TGTGCCAGCAGCTTAGGCCCGACAGGGTTAGCCGGGGAGCTGTTTTTT.

This chain links TRBV9 with TRBJ2-6; a possible D gene is TRBD2 (5 bases). V lost 3 bases to trimming and J lost 0 bases, with 7 bases between them. From germline, CDR1 is SGDLS and CDR2 YYNGEE. The CDR3 consists of 15 residues. This chain's CDR3 is CASSARGSGANVLTF. CDR3 coding DNA: TGTGCCAGCAGCGCCCGGGGCTCTGGGGCCAACGTCCTGACTTTC.

This clone was counted between two and nine times. The chain carries TRBV6-5 and TRBJ1-5, with D possibly matching TRBD1 (5 bases). Trimming pared 2 bases from V and 7 bases from J, leaving 9 bases between. The germline gives CDR1 MNHEY, CDR2 SVGAGI. The CDR3 covers 13 residues. CDR3 DNA sequence: TGTGCCAGCAGTTACCAGGGTAGGCAGCCCCAGCATTTT. The encoded protein is CASSYQGRQPQHF.

This rearrangement joins TRBV13 to TRBJ1-2; no clear D gene. This CDR3 is 15 amino acids long. Germline assignment: CDR1 PRHDT and CDR2 FYEKMQ (reference sequence). V dropped 4 bases and J dropped 4 bases, with 16 bases sitting between them. The CDR3 DNA follows: TGTGCCAGCAGCTCCCCCGCGAGGTCGGGCTATGGCTACACCTTC. Translating it yields CASSSPARSGYGYTF.

The J gene is TRBJ2-7, the V gene TRBV27; 7 positions agree with TRBD1. The CDR3 contains 13 residues. The V gene end was trimmed by 2 bases and the J gene end by 3 bases; junction bases not matched to a gene: 1. Germline V CDR1 and CDR2: MNHEY, SMNVEV (reference sequence). The CDR3 DNA sequence: TGTGCCAGCAGTTTAGGGACAGTCTACGAGCAGTACTTC. It codes for CASSLGTVYEQYF.